The text below deals with one T cell receptor beta chain. Its antigen is unidentified. Germline-derived CDR1 and CDR2 are MDHEN and SYDVKM. The ends were cut back, 6 bases at V and 4 bases at J, with 19 bases in the middle. The CDR3 contains 15 residues. This sample was taken from a study of T-cell reconstitution after alpha-beta-depleted transplantation in children. Whole-study results and caveats: Among T cells one year after transplant, newly produced cells accounted for most counts and diversity. Alpha-beta T cells about two months after transplant reportedly derived from several hundred expanded graft clones.

Unique molecular identifiers were incorporated during preparation of the TCRbeta library. TCRdb itself ran the PCR reads through MiXCR, one entry per CDR3 protein. The sample records 450,000 to 600,000 distinct CDR3 sequences, 8% to 11% being singletons. The sequencing used PBMCs, collected before TCRalphabeta/CD19-depleted stem cell transplant. The origin of this receptor is a child younger than 10 with inherited bone marrow failure, due to receive a stem cell transplant. The chain couples TRBV28 to TRBJ2-7; no clear D. The CDR3: CASSLLHLGRYEQYF. CDR3 DNA: TGTGCCAGCAGCCTCCTCCACCTCGGACGGTACGAGCAGTACTTC.